The 17 T cell receptor beta chains given below trace back to one sample, sequenced in a study of T cell responses to AZD1222 COVID-19 vaccine. TCRdb keeps only in-frame clones here, not all; method: immunoSEQ multiplex PCR. The sample has some 150,000 clones; about 90% are singletons. Specimen: peripheral blood, collected 28 days after the second AZD1222 dose. Every receptor here comes from an adult who received the AZD1222 COVID-19 vaccine.

The table lists this clone with a count of one. The V call is TRBV24-1, the J call TRBJ2-2; D tentatively fits TRBD1 or TRBD2 (6 bases each). The germline V and J ends were trimmed by 3 bases and 1 base, with 11 bases remaining between them. This CDR3 has 16 residues. Germline V CDR1 and CDR2: KGHDR, SFDVKD. The CDR3 loop is CATSDTRGLNTGELFF. The CDR3 nucleotides are TGTGCCACCAGTGATACCAGGGGACTGAACACCGGGGAGCTGTTTTTT.

The chain links TRBV6-5 to TRBJ2-7; D remains ambiguous. The V end lost 4 bases, the J end lost 0 bases, and 16 bases lay between the germline ends. The CDR3 loop spans 16 amino acids. CDR1 and CDR2 from the germline V gene are MNHEY and SVGAGI. The DNA of the CDR3 is TGTGCCAGCAGTTTCCAAAGAAAAGGGCTCTCCTACGAGCAGTACTTC. It translates to CASSFQRKGLSYEQYF.

The rearrangement uses TRBV19 and TRBJ1-5; 7 bases map to TRBD1. In germline, CDR1 is LNHDA, CDR2 SQIVND (reference sequence). The CDR3 is 13 residues long. The trim removed 6 bases at V and 8 bases at J, leaving 7 bases unmatched. The DNA of the CDR3 is TGTGCCAGTAGCTCTGACAGGGCAAAGCCCCAGCATTTT. Encoded protein: CASSSDRAKPQHF. Full variable domain (outside the CDR3, taken from reference TRBV19 and TRBJ1-5): DGGITQSPKYLFRKEGQNVTLSCEQNLNHDAMYWYRQDPGQGLRLIYYSQIVNDFQKGDIAEGYSVSREKKESFPLTVTSAQKNPTAFYLCASSSDRAKPQHFGDGTRLSIL.

The chain is built from TRBV11-2 and TRBJ1-5; D remains unclear. The CDR3 length is 15 residues. The V and J ends lost 1 base and 0 bases respectively, with 7 bases between them. CDR1 and CDR2 from the germline V gene are SGHAT and FQNNGV. The CDR3 DNA follows: TGTGCCAGCAGCTTAGGTCGGAATAGCAATCAGCCCCAGCATTTT. This gives the protein CASSLGRNSNQPQHF. Complete variable domain (other parts from reference TRBV11-2 and TRBJ1-5): EAGVAQSPRYKIIEKRQSVAFWCNPISGHATLYWYQQILGQGPKLLIQFQNNGVVDDSQLPKDRFSAERLKGVDSTLKIQPAKLEDSAVYLCASSLGRNSNQPQHFGDGTRLSIL.

V is TRBV12-3 or TRBV12-4 and J is TRBJ1-5; 8 nucleotides line up with TRBD1. Trimming at V came to 5 bases and at J to 7 bases, leaving 4 bases not matched to a gene. The CDR3 is 13 residues long. The CDR3 here is CASSDRGGQPQHF. In DNA, the CDR3 is TGTGCCAGCAGTGACAGGGGTGGACAGCCCCAGCATTTT.

V and J are TRBV6-5 and TRBJ2-7; D perhaps matches TRBD1 (6 bases). The CDR3 loop spans 13 amino acids. Germline CDR1 and CDR2: MNHEY and SVGAGI. V shed 6 bases and J shed 0 bases, with 9 bases lying between them. The chain's CDR3 is CASRLGGSYEQYF. CDR3 sequence (DNA): TGTGCCAGCAGATTAGGGGGCTCCTACGAGCAGTACTTC.

This chain links TRBV11-1 with TRBJ2-2, with TRBD1 as a possible D gene (5 bases). The CDR3 runs 14 residues. CDR1 is SGHAT, CDR2 FQDESV, per germline (reference sequence). V lost 1 base to trimming and J lost 4 bases, with 7 bases between them. For the CDR3, the DNA is TGTGCCAGCAGCTTAGTTAGGGGCACCGGGGAGCTGTTTTTT. It translates to CASSLVRGTGELFF.

This clone has a handful of counts. The V gene is TRBV19, the J gene TRBJ2-1, with 11 bases identical to TRBD2. V lost 5 bases to trimming and J lost 3 bases; unmatched junction nucleotides: 9. The germline V gene encodes CDR1 LNHDA and CDR2 SQIVND (reference sequence). The CDR3 extends over 17 amino acids. CDR3 coding DNA: TGTGCCAGTAGTCGTCCGACTAGCGGGGTAGGCTACAATGAGCAGTTCTTC. Residues: CASSRPTSGVGYNEQFF. Using reference TRBV19 and TRBJ2-1 for the parts outside the CDR3, the full variable domain is DGGITQSPKYLFRKEGQNVTLSCEQNLNHDAMYWYRQDPGQGLRLIYYSQIVNDFQKGDIAEGYSVSREKKESFPLTVTSAQKNPTAFYLCASSRPTSGVGYNEQFFGPGTRLTVL.

The chain joins TRBV4-1 to TRBJ2-2; D gene ambiguous. The V gene lost 5 bases and the J gene lost 5 bases, with 9 bases spanning the gap. CDR3 length: 13 residues. Germline V gives CDR1 MGHRA, CDR2 YSYEKL. Written as DNA, the CDR3 is TGCGCCAGCAGCTTAAGCTATACCGGGGAGCTGTTTTTT. Its translation: CASSLSYTGELFF.

The rearrangement joins TRBV28 to TRBJ2-7, with TRBD2 matching over 16 bases. Germline V lookup: CDR1 MDHEN, CDR2 SYDVKM. The trim removed 5 bases at V and 0 bases at J, leaving 4 bases unmatched. This CDR3 has 17 residues. The chain's CDR3 is CASSPGTSGRVSYEQYF. The DNA for the CDR3 is TGTGCCAGCAGTCCCGGGACTAGCGGGAGGGTCTCCTACGAGCAGTACTTC.

CDR3 region: CASSQGLLAETTYEQYF. CDR3 DNA: TGTGCCAGCAGCCAAGGATTACTAGCGGAAACAACCTACGAGCAGTACTTC. The chain is built from TRBV3-1 (or the pseudogene TRBV3-2) and TRBJ2-7; 8 bases are a match to TRBD2. This CDR3 is 17 amino acids long. Germline V gene lookup returns CDR1 LGHDT and CDR2 YNNKEL (reference sequence). J was trimmed by 2 bases and V by 1 base; bases with no gene match: 10.

V gene TRBV9 combines with J gene TRBJ2-1; 9 bases are a match to TRBD2. V lost 4 bases to trimming and J lost 8 bases; unmatched junction nucleotides: 4. CDR3 length: 13 amino acids. Germline V gene data show CDR1 as SGDLS and CDR2 as YYNGEE. CDR3 nucleotide sequence: TGTGCCAGCAGCCGCCAGCGGGAGGATGAGCAGTTCTTC. Its protein product is CASSRQREDEQFF.

This chain links TRBV9 with TRBJ2-7, with D perhaps matching TRBD1 (6 bases). The CDR3 runs to 13 residues. CDR1 is SGDLS and CDR2 is YYNGEE in the germline V gene. Trimming shortened V by 3 bases and J by 7 bases, and 14 bases separated the two germline ends. In DNA, the CDR3 is TGTGCCAGCAGCGGGACACAGGGTACAGAGCAGTACTTC. As protein: CASSGTQGTEQYF.

A few counts support this clone. This chain uses TRBV5-6 with TRBJ2-7; D ambiguous. V lost 4 bases and J 4 bases, leaving 6 bases between the germline ends. CDR3 length equals 11 residues. Germline V gives CDR1 SGHDT, CDR2 YYEEEE. The CDR3 loop reads CASSGNYEQYF. CDR3 sequence (DNA): TGTGCCAGCAGCGGGAATTACGAGCAGTACTTC.

The rearrangement links TRBV9 to TRBJ2-1; 8 bases align to TRBD1. The trim removed 0 bases at V and 7 bases at J, leaving 9 bases unmatched. Germline V gene sequence: CDR1 SGDLS, CDR2 YYNGEE. The CDR3 spans 16 residues. The chain's CDR3 is CASSVGETGVKNEQFF. As DNA, the CDR3 is TGTGCCAGCAGCGTAGGGGAGACAGGGGTAAAGAATGAGCAGTTCTTC.

The rearrangement links TRBV2 to TRBJ2-2; D is unclear. This CDR3 has 15 residues. Trimming shortened V by 8 bases and J by 0 bases, and 13 bases separated the two germline ends. In germline, CDR1 is SNHLY, CDR2 FYNNEI. The CDR3 bases are TGTGCCAGCTCCGACCTCCGTTCGAACACCGGGGAGCTGTTTTTT. This translates into CASSDLRSNTGELFF.

This clone has just a few counts. The chain is built from TRBV2 and TRBJ1-4, with D perhaps matching TRBD1 (5 bases). Trimming removed 4 bases from V and 3 bases from J, with 9 bases in between. The germline V gene has CDR1 SNHLY and CDR2 FYNNEI. The CDR3 length is 14 residues. The CDR3 nucleotides read TGTGCCAGCAGTGTCGGGGGGGCTAATGAAAAACTGTTTTTT. It encodes CASSVGGANEKLFF.